This TCR beta chain appears in the sequencing data of a study of T-cell reconstitution after alpha-beta-depleted transplantation in children. This clonotype was seen more than once but under ten times. As yet, its antigen is unknown. Study findings and constraints: A year post-transplant, T-cell counts and diversity derived mostly from newly produced T cells. About two months after transplant, alpha-beta T cells reportedly came from several hundred expanded graft clones. Diversity of TCRbeta at day 60 was high in some patients, arising from surviving recipient T cells and thymic progenitors.

The library targeted TCRbeta and was prepared with unique molecular identifiers. Each CDR3 protein is one row after TCRdb ran MiXCR on the PCR reads. The sample holds about a million distinct CDR3 sequences, roughly 31% seen once. This CDR3 is built from 16 residues. With 5 bases clipped from V and 3 bases from J, the junction kept 12 bases outside the gene matches. Here the sequenced sample was PBMCs, mostly from graft donor cells, taken 360 days after TCRalphabeta/CD19-depleted stem cell transplant. The V and J genes are TRBV12-3 or TRBV12-4 and TRBJ2-7; 8 bases match TRBD2. This clonotype was obtained from a boy in the first two years of life who had a stem cell transplant for SCID, so the T cells may come from the graft donor. The CDR3 DNA follows: TGTGCCAGCAGTCCCACCATGGGCGGGGGGCTCTACGAGCAGTACTTC. This encodes CASSPTMGGGLYEQYF.